Included here is one T cell receptor (beta chain) sequence, with context. Its antigen remains unknown. This record belongs to a study of T cell responses to AZD1222 COVID-19 vaccine. The data were produced by immunoSEQ multiplex PCR, yet TCRdb's version contains in-frame clones alone and is incomplete. In the table there are under 150,000 clones, roughly nine tenths of which are singletons. Study-wide results and caveats: Sampling that yielded the repertoires occurred only after the peak T cell response.

The clonotype originates from an adult who received the AZD1222 COVID-19 vaccine. Material: peripheral blood, obtained 28 days after the second AZD1222 dose.

This CDR3 reads CASSPRVAEYEQYF. The DNA for the CDR3 is TGTGCCAGCAGCCCCCGGGTGGCGGAGTACGAGCAGTACTTC. J is TRBJ2-7 and V is TRBV5-5; D is undetermined. CDR1 SGHKS and CDR2 YYEKEE come from the germline V gene (reference sequence). V lost 4 bases and J lost 4, with 15 bases in between. This CDR3 contains 14 residues.